The 16 T cell receptor beta chains presented below share a single source sample, sequenced in a study of blood T cells in healthy people across ages. PCR was performed a second time for roughly 6 to 12 cycles using a sample-barcoded 5' primer and a J-beta primer mix. TCRdb redid the calling of the 5' RACE reads with MiXCR, one entry per CDR3 protein. The sample contains roughly 730,000 distinct CDR3 sequences, about 56% of which appear only once. The sample was blood. The source is a man aged 40-55 years in good health.

There are a few counts of this clonotype. V gene TRBV30 combines with J gene TRBJ2-4; 8 positions match TRBD1. Near its end, the DNA agrees better with TRBJ2-7, so the J call may be wrong. Germline CDR1 is GTSNPN and CDR2 is SVGIG (reference sequence). The CDR3 sequence is 14 residues long. The CDR3: CAWSPGTGSYEQYF. The CDR3 coding sequence is TGTGCCTGGAGTCCCGGGACAGGTTCCTACGAGCAGTACTTC.

This clonotype was seen only a few times. This chain's CDR3 is CASRGTGPETQYF. Here the CDR3 DNA reads TGTGCCAGCCGGGGGACAGGCCCTGAGACCCAGTACTTC. The gene calls are TRBV27 and TRBJ2-5; the match to TRBD1 covers 8 bases. The CDR3 consists of 13 residues. Per germline, CDR1 MNHEY and CDR2 SMNVEV (reference sequence). After removal of 8 bases from V and 5 bases from J, the junction contained 7 bases not matched to a gene.

The V gene is TRBV14, the J gene TRBJ2-1, with D possibly TRBD1 on 6 matching bases. V was shortened by 3 bases and J by 5 bases, with 11 bases between the two germline ends. The CDR3 extends over 14 amino acids. Germline V gene lookup returns CDR1 SGHDN and CDR2 FVKESK. CDR3 loop: CASSHRTVNNEQFF. As DNA, the CDR3 is TGTGCCAGCAGCCACAGGACAGTCAACAATGAGCAGTTCTTC.

This clonotype was detected only a few times. V and J are TRBV6-2 or TRBV6-3 and TRBJ2-2, with 8 bases that match TRBD1. The junction had 2 bases not matched to a gene; V was cut back by 2 bases and J by 3 bases. Germline V CDR1 and CDR2: MNHEY, SVGEGT. CDR3 length: 15 residues. The CDR3 sequence is CASSYGQGDTGELFF. The CDR3 bases are TGTGCCAGCAGTTACGGACAGGGAGACACCGGGGAGCTGTTTTTT.

This clonotype was recorded a few times. The chain is built from TRBV6-1 and TRBJ2-3; D not resolved. The CDR3 totals 16 residues. V lost 3 bases and J lost 0, with 13 bases in between. The germline V gene encodes CDR1 MNHNS and CDR2 SASEGT. DNA for the CDR3: TGTGCCAGCAGTGAGGGTTACTGGGGAAGCACAGATACGCAGTATTTT. Protein product: CASSEGYWGSTDTQYF.

This clonotype has at least ten counts. The chain carries TRBV7-2 and TRBJ2-7; perhaps TRBD2 as D (6 bases). This CDR3 has 14 residues. Deletions cut 3 bases from V and 0 bases from J, with 9 bases between. Germline CDR1 is SGHTA and CDR2 is FQGNSA. The CDR3: CASSLGGTSYEQYF. The CDR3 nucleotides read TGTGCCAGCAGCTTGGGGGGAACCTCCTACGAGCAGTACTTC.

This clonotype has a handful of counts. The chain has TRBV10-3 and TRBJ2-7; 12 bases map to TRBD2. J gave up 3 bases and V 6 bases, and 3 bases lay outside the gene matches. CDR3 length: 14 amino acids. Germline CDR1 reads ENHRY; CDR2 reads SYGVKD. The chain's CDR3 is CAIRGTSGLYEQYF. The DNA for the CDR3 is TGTGCCATCAGAGGGACTAGCGGGCTCTACGAGCAGTACTTC.

This sequence joins TRBV20-1 and TRBJ2-1, with 7 bases lining up with TRBD2. Losses at the gene ends were 0 bases for V and 6 bases for J; bases not matched to a gene: 14. Germline lookup yields CDR1 DFQATT and CDR2 SNEGSKA (reference sequence). The CDR3 consists of 17 residues. CDR3 in DNA: TGCAGTGCTAGAGATGGTGGGGGGGTCTTAGGTGGCAATGAGCAGTTCTTC. Translating it yields CSARDGGGVLGGNEQFF.

This clonotype has only a few counts. The chain couples TRBV7-9 to TRBJ2-7, with D unresolved. The CDR3 consists of 13 residues. Germline lookup yields CDR1 SEHNR and CDR2 FQNEAQ (reference sequence). Trimming removed 3 bases from V and 2 bases from J, with 8 bases in between. CDR3 nucleotide sequence: TGTGCCAGCAGCTTCATTGCAGCCTACGAGCAGTACTTC. This gives the protein CASSFIAAYEQYF.

The V call is TRBV12-3 or TRBV12-4, the J call TRBJ2-4; 7 bases agree with TRBD2. The CDR3 runs 15 residues. V lost 3 bases to trimming and J lost 9 bases; unmatched junction nucleotides: 11. The CDR3 DNA reads TGTGCCAGCAGTTTGGAACAGGTCGGGAGGAGCATTCAGTACTTC. Amino acid sequence: CASSLEQVGRSIQYF.

The rearrangement uses TRBV7-9 and TRBJ1-1; 8 bases agree with TRBD1. With V trimmed by 1 base and J by 4 bases, 5 bases remained unmatched. This CDR3 region has 15 residues. CDR1 and CDR2 from the germline V gene are SEHNR and FQNEAQ (reference sequence). The CDR3 loop reads CASSLETGVGTEAFF. For the CDR3, the DNA is TGTGCCAGCAGCTTAGAGACAGGGGTGGGCACTGAAGCTTTCTTT.

The chain joins TRBV20-1 to TRBJ2-3, with TRBD1 matching 7 bases. Germline V CDR1 and CDR2: DFQATT, SNEGSKA (reference sequence). The CDR3 runs 13 residues. V shed 6 bases and J 0 bases; nucleotides not matched to a gene: 3. As DNA, the CDR3 is TGCAGTGCGGGGACAGATAGCACAGATACGCAGTATTTT. Amino acid sequence: CSAGTDSTDTQYF.

V usage is TRBV9 and J usage is TRBJ2-3; the match to TRBD2 covers 8 bases. V lost 3 bases, J lost 2 bases, and 5 bases stayed unmatched. This CDR3 has 15 residues. From germline, CDR1 is SGDLS and CDR2 YYNGEE. CDR3 sequence: CASSDSGGDTDTQYF. The CDR3, as DNA: TGTGCCAGCAGCGATTCGGGAGGGGACACAGATACGCAGTATTTT.

This clonotype was counted between two and nine times. This chain uses TRBV3-1 with TRBJ2-1, with D possibly being TRBD1 or TRBD2 (6 bases each). V was cut by 1 base and J by 6 bases, with 13 bases left in between. Germline values: CDR1 LGHDT, CDR2 YNNKEL (reference sequence). The CDR3 consists of 15 residues. The CDR3 reads CASSQGGAVGNEQFF. CDR3 bases: TGTGCCAGCAGCCAAGGGGGGGCCGTTGGCAATGAGCAGTTCTTC.

The CDR3 region has the DNA TGTGCCAGCAGTTTATCGGGATACAATCAGCCCCAGCATTTT. Translating gives CASSLSGYNQPQHF. The chain couples TRBV12-3 or TRBV12-4 to TRBJ1-5; no firm D call. Between the trimmed V and J ends, which lost 2 bases and 3 bases, there was a span of 8 bases. The CDR3 length is 14 residues.

In its sample, this clonotype was seen a few times. The rearrangement uses TRBV11-3 and TRBJ2-2; 8 bases align to TRBD1. V trimming: 7 bases; J trimming: 5 bases; junction bases outside the gene matches: 9. This CDR3 is 15 amino acids long. Per germline, CDR1 SGHNT and CDR2 YENEEA. The CDR3 reads CASTRYRGKTGELFF. CDR3 DNA: TGTGCCAGCACCAGATACAGGGGGAAGACCGGGGAGCTGTTTTTT.